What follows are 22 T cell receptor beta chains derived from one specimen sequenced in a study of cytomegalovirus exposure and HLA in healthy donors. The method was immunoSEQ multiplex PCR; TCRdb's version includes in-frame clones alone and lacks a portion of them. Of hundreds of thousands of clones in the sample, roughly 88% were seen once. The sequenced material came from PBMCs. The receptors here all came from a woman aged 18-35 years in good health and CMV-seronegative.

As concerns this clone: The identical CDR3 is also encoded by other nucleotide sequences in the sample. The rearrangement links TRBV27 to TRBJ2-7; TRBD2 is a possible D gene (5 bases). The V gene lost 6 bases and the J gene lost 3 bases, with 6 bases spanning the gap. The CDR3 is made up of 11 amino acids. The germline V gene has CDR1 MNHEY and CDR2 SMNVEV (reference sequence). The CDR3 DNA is TGTGCCAGCAGGAGCGGCTACGAGCAGTACTTC. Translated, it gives CASRSGYEQYF.

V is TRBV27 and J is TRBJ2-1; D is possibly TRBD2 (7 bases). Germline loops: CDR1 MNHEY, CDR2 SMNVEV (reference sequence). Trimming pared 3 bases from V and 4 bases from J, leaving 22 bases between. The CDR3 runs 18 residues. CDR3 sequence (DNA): TGTGCCAGCAGTTTTGGGGGGGCTAGCGGAGGGGTTTACAATGAGCAGTTCTTC. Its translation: CASSFGGASGGVYNEQFF.

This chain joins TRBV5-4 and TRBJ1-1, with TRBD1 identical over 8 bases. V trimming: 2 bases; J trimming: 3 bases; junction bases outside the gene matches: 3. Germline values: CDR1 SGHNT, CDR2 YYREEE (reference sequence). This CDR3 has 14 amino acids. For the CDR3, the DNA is TGTGCCAGCAGCTTTGACAGGGGCTACACTGAAGCTTTCTTT. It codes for CASSFDRGYTEAFF.

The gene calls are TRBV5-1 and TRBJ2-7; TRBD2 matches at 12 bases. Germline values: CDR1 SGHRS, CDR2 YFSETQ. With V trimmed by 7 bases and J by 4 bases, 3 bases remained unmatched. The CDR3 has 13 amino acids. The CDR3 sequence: CASSSGREYEQYF. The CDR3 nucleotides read TGCGCCAGCTCTAGCGGGAGGGAATACGAGCAGTACTTC.

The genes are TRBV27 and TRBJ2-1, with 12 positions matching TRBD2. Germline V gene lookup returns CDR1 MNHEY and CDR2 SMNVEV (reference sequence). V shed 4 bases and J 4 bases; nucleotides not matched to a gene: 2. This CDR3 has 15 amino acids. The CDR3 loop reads CASSSSGGAYNEQFF. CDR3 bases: TGTGCCAGCAGTTCTAGCGGGGGGGCATACAATGAGCAGTTCTTC.

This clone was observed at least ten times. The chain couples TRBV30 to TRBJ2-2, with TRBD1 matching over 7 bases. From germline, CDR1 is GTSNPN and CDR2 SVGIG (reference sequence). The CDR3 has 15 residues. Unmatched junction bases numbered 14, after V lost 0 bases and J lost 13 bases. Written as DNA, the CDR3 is TGTGCCTGGAGTGTACTTGTGACAGGGCAACGGGGGCTGTTTTTT. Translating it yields CAWSVLVTGQRGLFF.

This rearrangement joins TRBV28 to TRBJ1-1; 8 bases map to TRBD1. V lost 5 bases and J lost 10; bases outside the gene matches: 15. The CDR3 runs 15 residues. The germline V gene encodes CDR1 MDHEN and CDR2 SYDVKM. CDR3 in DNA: TGTGCCAGCAGTCAAAGGACAGGGCCCGACCCGGGAGCTTTCTTT. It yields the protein CASSQRTGPDPGAFF.

The CDR3 is CASRKTGGTMNTEAFF. The CDR3 region has the DNA TGTGCCAGTAGGAAGACAGGGGGCACGATGAACACTGAAGCTTTCTTT. The chain combines TRBV19 with TRBJ1-1; TRBD1 matches at 10 bases. The ends lost 6 bases at V and 0 bases at J; junction bases unmatched: 7. This CDR3 is built from 16 residues. Germline V lookup: CDR1 LNHDA, CDR2 SQIVND (reference sequence).

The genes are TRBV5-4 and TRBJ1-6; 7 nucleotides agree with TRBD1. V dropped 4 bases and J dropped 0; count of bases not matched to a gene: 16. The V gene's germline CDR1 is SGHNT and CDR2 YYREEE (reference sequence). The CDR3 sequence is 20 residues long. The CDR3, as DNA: TGTGCCAGCAGCATAGAGTACTACCCGGGACAGAGCTCCTATAATTCACCCCTCCACTTT. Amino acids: CASSIEYYPGQSSYNSPLHF.

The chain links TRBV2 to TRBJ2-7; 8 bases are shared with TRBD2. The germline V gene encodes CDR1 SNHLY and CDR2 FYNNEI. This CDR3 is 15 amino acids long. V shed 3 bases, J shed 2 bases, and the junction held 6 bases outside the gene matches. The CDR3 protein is CASSDALAGAYEQYF. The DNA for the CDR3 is TGTGCCAGCAGTGATGCCCTAGCGGGTGCCTACGAGCAGTACTTC. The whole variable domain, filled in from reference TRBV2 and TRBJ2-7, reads EPEVTQTPSHQVTQMGQEVILRCVPISNHLYFYWYRQILGQKVEFLVSFYNNEISEKSEIFDDQFSVERPDGSNFTLKIRSTKLEDSAMYFCASSDALAGAYEQYFGPGTRLTVT.

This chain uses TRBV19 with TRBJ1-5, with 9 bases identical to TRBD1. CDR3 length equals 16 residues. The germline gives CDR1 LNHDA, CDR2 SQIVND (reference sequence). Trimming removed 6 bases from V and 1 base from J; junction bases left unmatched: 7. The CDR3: CASRPGQGRSNQPQHF. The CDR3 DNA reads TGTGCCAGTAGGCCGGGACAGGGAAGGAGCAATCAGCCCCAGCATTTT.

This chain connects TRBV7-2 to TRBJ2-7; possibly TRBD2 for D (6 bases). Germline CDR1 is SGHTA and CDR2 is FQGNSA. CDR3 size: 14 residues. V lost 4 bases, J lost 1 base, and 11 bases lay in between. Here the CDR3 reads CASSSGLLSYEQYF. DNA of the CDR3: TGTGCCAGCAGCTCGGGACTTTTGTCCTACGAGCAGTACTTC.

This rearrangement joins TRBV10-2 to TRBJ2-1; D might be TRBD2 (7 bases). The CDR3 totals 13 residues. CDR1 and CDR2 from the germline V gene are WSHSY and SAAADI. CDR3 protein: CALGGGSGNEQFF. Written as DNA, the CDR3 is TGCGCTCTGGGGGGCGGGAGTGGAAATGAGCAGTTCTTC.

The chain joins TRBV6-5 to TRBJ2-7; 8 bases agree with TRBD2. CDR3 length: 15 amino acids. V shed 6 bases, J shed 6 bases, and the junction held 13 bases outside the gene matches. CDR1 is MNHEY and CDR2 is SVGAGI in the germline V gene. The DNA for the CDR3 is TGTGCCAGCAGCCGACATCCGGGGGGGATCGGCGAGCAGTACTTC. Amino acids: CASSRHPGGIGEQYF.

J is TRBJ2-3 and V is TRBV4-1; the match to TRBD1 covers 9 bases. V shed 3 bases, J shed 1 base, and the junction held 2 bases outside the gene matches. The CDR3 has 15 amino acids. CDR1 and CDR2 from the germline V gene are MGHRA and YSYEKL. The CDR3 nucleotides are TGCGCCAGCAGCCAGGGGGACAGGGGCACAGATACGCAGTATTTT. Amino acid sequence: CASSQGDRGTDTQYF.

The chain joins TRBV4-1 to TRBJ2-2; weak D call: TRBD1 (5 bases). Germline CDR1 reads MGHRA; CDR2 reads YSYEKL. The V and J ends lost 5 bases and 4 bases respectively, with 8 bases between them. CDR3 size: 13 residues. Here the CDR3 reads CASSTGTTGELFF. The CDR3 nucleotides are TGCGCCAGCAGCACAGGTACCACCGGGGAGCTGTTTTTT.

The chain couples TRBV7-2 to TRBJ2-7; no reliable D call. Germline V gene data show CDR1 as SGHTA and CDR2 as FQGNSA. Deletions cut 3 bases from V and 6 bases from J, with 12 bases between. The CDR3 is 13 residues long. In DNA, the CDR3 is TGTGCCAGCAGCTTTTCTAGGAACGGCGAGCAGTACTTC. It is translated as CASSFSRNGEQYF.

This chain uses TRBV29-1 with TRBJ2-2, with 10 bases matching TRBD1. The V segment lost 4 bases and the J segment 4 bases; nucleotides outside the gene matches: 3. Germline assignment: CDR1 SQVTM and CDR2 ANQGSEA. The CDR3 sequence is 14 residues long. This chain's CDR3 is CSVGGTGATGELFF. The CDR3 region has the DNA TGCAGCGTTGGGGGGACAGGGGCCACCGGGGAGCTGTTTTTT.

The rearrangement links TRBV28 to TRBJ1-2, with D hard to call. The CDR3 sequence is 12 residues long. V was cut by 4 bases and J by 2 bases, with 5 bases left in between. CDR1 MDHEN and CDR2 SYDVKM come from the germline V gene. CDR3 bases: TGTGCCAGCAGTTACAAAAACTATGGCTACACCTTC. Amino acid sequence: CASSYKNYGYTF.

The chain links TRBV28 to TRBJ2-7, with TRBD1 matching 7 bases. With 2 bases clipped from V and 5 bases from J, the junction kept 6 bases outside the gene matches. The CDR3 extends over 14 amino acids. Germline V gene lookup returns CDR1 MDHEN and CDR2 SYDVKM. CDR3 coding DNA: TGTGCCAGCAGTTTAGCCACAGGGGTTAACGAGCAGTACTTC. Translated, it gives CASSLATGVNEQYF.

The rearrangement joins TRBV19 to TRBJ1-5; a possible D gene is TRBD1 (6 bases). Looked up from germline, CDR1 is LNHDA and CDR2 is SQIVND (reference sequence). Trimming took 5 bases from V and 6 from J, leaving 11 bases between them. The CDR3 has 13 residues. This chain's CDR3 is CASSVQGFQPQHF. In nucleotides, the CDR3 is TGTGCCAGTAGTGTCCAGGGGTTTCAGCCCCAGCATTTT.

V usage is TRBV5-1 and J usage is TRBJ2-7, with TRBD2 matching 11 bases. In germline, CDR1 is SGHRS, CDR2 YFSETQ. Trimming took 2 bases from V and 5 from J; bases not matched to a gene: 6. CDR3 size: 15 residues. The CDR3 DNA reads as TGCGCCAGCAGCTTATCACTAGCGGGAGTAAACGAGCAGTACTTC. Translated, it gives CASSLSLAGVNEQYF.